This T cell receptor beta chain was captured by sequencing in a study of cytomegalovirus exposure and HLA in healthy donors. General study results and limits: In a later analysis, more than 15,000 TCR beta sequences were associated with HLA alleles at 0.05 false discovery rate. Cytomegalovirus association was listed for approximately 150 TCR beta chains. V- and J-gene trimming of TCR beta was linked (in a later analysis) to a missense DCLRE1C variant.

Deletions cut 0 bases from V and 9 bases from J, with 20 bases between. CDR1 and CDR2 from the germline V gene are KGHSH and LQKENI. The CDR3 spans 16 residues. The PCR was carried out with 60 Vbeta primers and 13 Jbeta primers. Some clones are missing from TCRdb's copy, which holds only in-frame ones; the method was immunoSEQ multiplex PCR. The data contain roughly 130,000 clones, more than 60% of them singletons. In the case of this clone: Its antigen is as yet unknown.

The receptor was derived from a male donor in good health and CMV-seronegative. The sample comprised PBMCs. The chain carries TRBV18 and TRBJ2-5; tentatively, D is TRBD2 (7 bases). As DNA, the CDR3 is TGTGCCAGCTCACCACCGACGGGGGGCCGGCGAAGATCCCAGTACTTC. Encoded protein: CASSPPTGGRRRSQYF.